The present T cell receptor beta chain was sequenced within a study of T cell responses to AZD1222 COVID-19 vaccine. This clone is a singleton in its sample. Sequencing used immunoSEQ multiplex PCR; TCRdb keeps in-frame clones, though not all of them. Among about 170,000 clones listed, 90% to 95% were seen once. The CDR3 is made up of 16 amino acids. The germline V gene has CDR1 MNHEY and CDR2 SMNVEV (reference sequence). Trimming shortened V by 5 bases and J by 1 base, and 17 bases separated the two germline ends. This specimen was peripheral blood, taken on day 0 of AZD1222 vaccination. This clonotype originated in an adult in good health. This chain links TRBV27 with TRBJ1-1; possible D gene TRBD1, 5 bases. The CDR3 bases are TGTGCCAGCAGTCCGAGCCCGGGGGTGACGAACACTGAAGCTTTCTTT. This codes for CASSPSPGVTNTEAFF.